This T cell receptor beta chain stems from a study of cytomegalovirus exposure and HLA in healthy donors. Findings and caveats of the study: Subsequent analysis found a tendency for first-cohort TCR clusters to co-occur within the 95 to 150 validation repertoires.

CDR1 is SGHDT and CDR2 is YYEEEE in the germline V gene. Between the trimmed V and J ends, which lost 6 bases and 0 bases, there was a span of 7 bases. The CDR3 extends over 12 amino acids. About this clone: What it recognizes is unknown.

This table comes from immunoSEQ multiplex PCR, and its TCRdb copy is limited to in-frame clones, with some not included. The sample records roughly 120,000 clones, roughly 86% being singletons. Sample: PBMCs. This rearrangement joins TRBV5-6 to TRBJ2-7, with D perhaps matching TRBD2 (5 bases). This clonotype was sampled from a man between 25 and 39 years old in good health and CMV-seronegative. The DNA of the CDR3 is TGTGCCAGCACCGGGGACTCCTACGAGCAGTACTTC. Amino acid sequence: CASTGDSYEQYF. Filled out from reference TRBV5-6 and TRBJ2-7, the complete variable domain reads DAGVTQSPTHLIKTRGQQVTLRCSPKSGHDTVSWYQQALGQGPQFIFQYYEEEERQRGNFPDRFSGHQFPNYSSELNVNALLLGDSALYLCASTGDSYEQYFGPGTRLTVT.